The subject of this entry is one T cell receptor (beta chain). No antigen is known for it. The time point was: week 47, end of study. Each vaccine dose was 300 ug of mutant IDH1 20-mer peptide, with topical imiquimod. Germline lookup yields CDR1 LNHDA and CDR2 SQIVND (reference sequence). Losses at the gene ends were 7 bases for V and 2 bases for J; bases not matched to a gene: 5. This CDR3 contains 14 residues. This sample is drawn from a study of a mutant IDH1 vaccine in newly diagnosed glioma. Background on the study: Treated patients were roughly 62% male, about 38% female, mean age around 40 years. Antecedent treatment encompassed radiotherapy, temozolomide, or their combination; the majority received both.

Generated by immunoSEQ multiplex PCR, the TCRdb table keeps only in-frame clones and is missing some. The sample holds some 38,000 clones, 75% seen once. The chain uses TRBV19 and TRBJ1-5; 7 bases line up with TRBD1. This TCR came from a man aged 40-55 years with glioma. The sample in question was PBMCs, obtained from a glioma patient whose treatment included an IDH1 peptide vaccine. The DNA for the CDR3 is TGTGCCAGTACCCGACAGGGCGGCAATCAGCCCCAGCATTTT. Protein sequence: CASTRQGGNQPQHF.